This T cell receptor beta chain was identified during a study of blood T cells in healthy people across ages. Overall study findings and caveats: CMV status of donors was unknown, possibly confounding expanded clonotype changes. Unsorted PBMCs ruled out conclusive naive versus antigen-experienced comparison. Naive CD4+ cells and diversity were both higher in long-lived donors than in aged donors.

Germline CDR1 is SGHTA and CDR2 is FQGNSA. The CDR3 has 16 amino acids. Trimming removed 3 bases from V and 11 bases from J; junction bases left unmatched: 12. Sample-barcoded 5' priming and a J-beta primer mix drove a second PCR of 7 to 11 cycles. Every individual sample yielded 3 million or more paired-end reads (each containing CDR3). TCRdb processed the 5' RACE reads anew with MiXCR; each CDR3 protein has one entry. The sample holds around 1,500,000 distinct CDR3 sequences, over 25% seen once. Notes on this clonotype: What it recognizes is unknown.

This receptor was taken from a woman aged 25 to 39 in good health. J is TRBJ2-5 and V is TRBV7-2, with 13 nucleotides matching TRBD2. Sequencing was performed on blood. CDR3 bases: TGTGCCAGCAGCTTGCGGGGGACTAGCGGGATGGGTGAGCAGTACTTC. As protein: CASSLRGTSGMGEQYF.